The 5 T cell receptor beta chains given below trace back to one sample, sequenced in a study of blood T cell repertoires in COVID-19. Clones were read by immunoSEQ multiplex PCR, and TCRdb kept only the in-frame ones, dropping some. The sample yields more than 70,000 clones, approximately 88% seen once. Material for sequencing was peripheral blood. The receptors were gathered from a man over 45 with active COVID-19.

The chain couples TRBV18 to TRBJ2-3; 11 positions agree with TRBD2. The junction had 9 bases not matched to a gene; V was cut back by 4 bases and J by 0 bases. This CDR3 is built from 18 residues. Germline loops: CDR1 KGHSH, CDR2 LQKENI. The CDR3 here is CASSQTSGITTSTDTQYF. CDR3 sequence (DNA): TGTGCCAGCTCACAGACTAGCGGGATTACGACTAGCACAGATACGCAGTATTTT.

The chain uses TRBV27 and TRBJ2-5, with D perhaps matching TRBD1 (5 bases). Trimming pared 5 bases from V and 1 base from J, leaving 14 bases between. The germline CDR1 and CDR2 sequences are MNHEY and SMNVEV (reference sequence). The CDR3 length is 15 residues. The CDR3 region has the DNA TGTGCCAGCAGTCCACAGGCAGGGTCCCAAGAGACCCAGTACTTC. Protein product: CASSPQAGSQETQYF.

About this clone: This sample also contains other DNA sequences that code for the same CDR3. The chain has TRBV19 and TRBJ2-7; 9 positions match TRBD1. V dropped 6 bases and J dropped 2; count of bases not matched to a gene: 5. The CDR3 runs 14 residues. The V gene's germline CDR1 is LNHDA and CDR2 SQIVND (reference sequence). CDR3 DNA: TGTGCCAGTAGCCCCGGACAGGGGCCCTACGAGCAGTACTTC. Its protein is CASSPGQGPYEQYF.

This clone showed up just once. The V call is TRBV9, the J call TRBJ1-2, with 7 bases aligning to TRBD1. From germline, CDR1 is SGDLS and CDR2 YYNGEE. Trimming removed 3 bases from V and 8 bases from J; junction bases left unmatched: 13. The CDR3 extends over 15 amino acids. CDR3 loop: CASSARPTGSDGYTF. DNA for the CDR3: TGTGCCAGCAGCGCGCGACCGACAGGGAGTGACGGCTACACCTTC. The whole variable domain, filled in from reference TRBV9 and TRBJ1-2, reads DSGVTQTPKHLITATGQRVTLRCSPRSGDLSVYWYQQSLDQGLQFLIQYYNGEERAKGNILERFSAQQFPDLHSELNLSSLELGDSALYFCASSARPTGSDGYTFGSGTRLTVV.

The chain couples TRBV4-1 to TRBJ2-7; D perhaps matches TRBD1 (5 bases). The V and J ends lost 0 bases and 2 bases respectively, with 8 bases between them. This CDR3 is built from 14 residues. CDR1 MGHRA and CDR2 YSYEKL come from the germline V gene. CDR3 sequence (DNA): TGCGCCAGCAGCCAAGATCCAGGGACCTACGAGCAGTACTTC. Its protein product is CASSQDPGTYEQYF.